This TCR beta chain appears in the sequencing data of a study of T-cell reconstitution after alpha-beta-depleted transplantation in children (dated by TCRdb to the mid-2010s). With regard to the full study: T-cell immune reconstitution after TCRalphabeta/CD19-depleted allogeneic hematopoietic cell transplantation in children was quantitatively tracked in the study by means of TCR repertoire profiling. General findings and caveats noted by the study authors: The high TCRbeta diversity at day 60 in some patients was ascribed to recipient T cells and intrathymic progenitors that had survived conditioning. The apparently early recovery of alphabetaT-cell counts about two months after transplant reportedly depended on only several hundred rapidly expanded clones that came from non-depleted graft cells. Over the following months the frequencies of hyperexpanded clones went down, and after one year T-cell counts and TCRbeta diversity were mostly credited to newly produced T cells.

Receptors were amplified or captured by PCR. TCRdb records Illumina HiSeq 2500 as the sequencer. Molecular barcoding was employed in the preparation of TCR libraries, with unique molecular identifiers being used to normalize TCRbeta repertoire quantification. TCRdb passed the public sequencing reads through fastp at Q25 and MiXCR, retaining productive beta sequences. Rows are combined by CDR3 protein, so each entry shows the most common genes and DNA. A total of about 310,000 distinct CDR3 sequences appear in this sample, 23% of them only once. The ten largest account for approximately 10% of the sample. The CDR3 measures 13 amino acids from cysteine to phenylalanine. The entry retains the CDR3 DNA only, 39 bases that are in frame from base 1. According to the germline V gene (reference sequence), CDR1 reads SEHNR and CDR2 reads FQNEAQ. V loses 1 base, J loses 8 bases, and the germline ends lie 9 bases apart.

This clonotype was found a few times. Its cognate antigen has yet to be identified. Base qualities are missing; no much larger clone stands one base away. The sample's treatment or condition, from its label and the paper: allogeneic hematopoietic cell transplantation with graft depleted of TCRalphabeta T cells and CD19 B cells. Transplant recipients were children who received TCRalphabeta/CD19-depleted allogeneic hematopoietic cell grafts. Recombination joined TRBV7-9 with TRBJ2-1, with no confident D gene call. This TCR was sampled from a male patient aged 10 to 17 who had a stem cell transplant for acute lymphoblastic leukemia, so the T cells may come from the graft donor. The sequencing here drew on PBMCs, mostly from graft donor cells, taken 180 days after TCRalphabeta/CD19-depleted stem cell transplant. The DNA is TGTGCCAGCAGCTTAGGGGTTCAGGATGAGCAGTTCTTC. It codes for CASSLGVQDEQFF. Reference TRBV7-9 and TRBJ2-1 proteins supply the regions before and after the CDR3; the full variable domain is: DTGVSQNPRHKITKRGQNVTFRCDPISEHNRLYWYRQTLGQGPEFLTYFQNEAQLEKSRLLSDRFSAERPKGSFSTLEIQRTEQGDSAMYLCASSLGVQDEQFFGPGTRLTVL.